This T cell receptor (beta chain) was profiled in a study of cytomegalovirus exposure and HLA in healthy donors. Whole-study results and caveats: Subsequent analysis of the 100 to 150 validation repertoires found a tendency for first-cohort TCR clusters to co-occur. Reports showed the classifier diagnosing cytomegalovirus status with high specificity and sensitivity.

With 4 bases removed from V and 0 bases from J, the gap between germline ends came to 11 bases. The CDR3 loop spans 16 amino acids. The germline gives CDR1 SGHKS, CDR2 YYEKEE (reference sequence). TCRdb's table, derived via immunoSEQ multiplex PCR, lists solely in-frame clones and lacks some. The data show about 130,000 clones, 80% to 90% seen once. As concerns this clone: As yet, its antigen is unknown.

The sequenced sample was PBMCs. This sequence joins TRBV5-5 and TRBJ2-6; D unclear. The sequence came from a woman aged 18 to 35 in good health and CMV-seronegative. The CDR3 here is CASSPPESSGANVLTF. The CDR3 DNA follows: TGTGCCAGCAGCCCCCCTGAGAGCTCTGGGGCCAACGTCCTGACTTTC. Full variable domain (rest looked up from reference TRBV5-5 and TRBJ2-6): DAGVTQSPTHLIKTRGQQVTLRCSPISGHKSVSWYQQVLGQGPQFIFQYYEKEERGRGNFPDRFSARQFPNYSSELNVNALLLGDSALYLCASSPPESSGANVLTFGAGSRLTVL.